These 30 T cell receptor beta chains came from one sample sequenced in a study of blood T cell repertoires in COVID-19. Generated by immunoSEQ multiplex PCR, the TCRdb table keeps only in-frame clones and is missing some. The table records some 350,000 clones, under 95% of them present only once. The sample taken for sequencing was peripheral blood. All receptors come from a woman aged 18 to 35 who had recovered from COVID-19.

The V gene is TRBV7-9, the J gene TRBJ2-1; tentatively, D is TRBD2 (6 bases). CDR1 and CDR2 from the germline V gene are SEHNR and FQNEAQ (reference sequence). The CDR3 sequence is 13 residues long. V was pared by 5 bases and J by 4 bases, with 9 bases between. CDR3 protein: CASSRRGYNEQFF. The CDR3 bases are TGTGCCAGCAGCCGACGGGGGTACAATGAGCAGTTCTTC.

This clone was observed a handful of times. Other DNA sequences in the same sample also yield this CDR3. The chain recombines TRBV6-2 or TRBV6-3 with TRBJ2-1; TRBD2 matches 15 bases. Per germline, CDR1 MNHEY and CDR2 SVGEGT. The CDR3 consists of 15 residues. Trimming at V came to 5 bases and at J to 6 bases, leaving 2 bases not matched to a gene. The CDR3 sequence is CASSRTSGRVNEQFF. CDR3 bases: TGTGCCAGCAGTCGGACTAGCGGGAGGGTCAATGAGCAGTTCTTC.

This clone was recorded once. The CDR3, as DNA: TGTGCCACCAGCAGAACACAATCAGGGGCATGGGGACAGGGGAACACCGGGGAGCTGTTTTTT. Protein: CATSRTQSGAWGQGNTGELFF. V gene TRBV15 combines with J gene TRBJ2-2; 9 bases align to TRBD1. V trimming: 2 bases; J trimming: 1 base; junction bases outside the gene matches: 17. The germline CDR1 and CDR2 sequences are LNHNV and YYDKDF (reference sequence). CDR3 length equals 21 residues.

The J gene is TRBJ2-3, the V gene TRBV15; D is undetermined. The CDR3 consists of 13 residues. Per germline, CDR1 LNHNV and CDR2 YYDKDF (reference sequence). The V gene lost 1 base and the J gene lost 3 bases, with 5 bases spanning the gap. The CDR3 is CATSRVDTDTQYF. The CDR3 DNA sequence: TGTGCCACCAGCAGAGTAGATACAGATACGCAGTATTTT.

This clone was seen only once. The V call is TRBV29-1, the J call TRBJ2-7; D possibly corresponds to TRBD1 (5 bases). This CDR3 has 12 residues. Trimming left V 4 bases short and J 1 base short, with 8 bases between. The germline V gene encodes CDR1 SQVTM and CDR2 ANQGSEA. The CDR3 DNA is TGCAGCGTTGTGGACAAGTCCTACGAGCAGTACGTC. Translating gives CSVVDKSYEQYV.

V usage is TRBV7-9 and J usage is TRBJ1-2, with a tentative D call TRBD1 (5 bases). CDR1 SEHNR and CDR2 FQNEAQ come from the germline V gene (reference sequence). The ends were cut back, 1 base at V and 4 bases at J, with 10 bases in the middle. The CDR3 loop spans 14 amino acids. The CDR3 loop reads CASSLDSGLYGYTF. The CDR3 bases are TGTGCCAGCAGCTTAGACTCGGGACTCTATGGCTACACCTTC.

J is TRBJ2-3 and V is TRBV30; 16 nucleotides line up with TRBD2. CDR1 GTSNPN and CDR2 SVGIG come from the germline V gene (reference sequence). CDR3 length equals 15 residues. J gave up 2 bases and V 5 bases, and 1 base lay outside the gene matches. The CDR3 reads CAWGTSGRATDTQYF. CDR3 nucleotide sequence: TGTGCCTGGGGGACTAGCGGGAGGGCCACAGATACGCAGTATTTT.

In this sample, this clone turned up once. The chain's CDR3 is CAMGTGKTEAFF. The CDR3 nucleotides read TGTGCCATGGGGACAGGGAAGACTGAAGCTTTCTTT. V usage is TRBV6-5 and J usage is TRBJ1-1; 9 nucleotides match TRBD1. This CDR3 comprises 12 residues. V trimming: 10 bases; J trimming: 5 bases; junction bases outside the gene matches: 5. Germline loops: CDR1 MNHEY, CDR2 SVGAGI.

This chain connects TRBV18 to TRBJ2-2; TRBD1 agrees at 9 bases. The CDR3 has 17 residues. V was pared by 4 bases and J by 1 base, with 7 bases of the junction left unmatched. From germline, CDR1 is KGHSH and CDR2 LQKENI. The CDR3 nucleotides read TGTGCCAGCTCACACATACCGGGACAGGGGAACACCGGGGAGCTGTTTTTT. As protein: CASSHIPGQGNTGELFF.

This clone turned up a few times. The chain uses TRBV6-2 or TRBV6-3 and TRBJ2-7; the D is unclear. The CDR3 length is 13 residues. Germline V gene sequence: CDR1 MNHEY, CDR2 SVGEGT. The V gene lost 1 base and the J gene lost 9 bases, with 13 bases spanning the gap. CDR3 protein: CASSYLVGTPQYV. Written as DNA, the CDR3 is TGTGCCAGCAGTTACTTAGTCGGTACTCCGCAGTACGTC.

The gene calls are TRBV5-1 and TRBJ2-1; weak D call: TRBD2 (7 bases). The CDR3 has 16 amino acids. Trimming took off 4 bases at V and 8 bases at J, with 22 bases between the two ends. Germline loops: CDR1 SGHRS, CDR2 YFSETQ. CDR3 sequence (DNA): TGCGCCAGCAGCGGCAGACGCGGGGGCGGGGTCGATGAGCAGTTCTTC. Protein product: CASSGRRGGGVDEQFF.

The V and J genes are TRBV11-3 and TRBJ1-1, with D tentatively TRBD1 (6 bases). Trimming removed 3 bases at V and 8 bases at J, with 13 bases between. This CDR3 is built from 13 residues. Germline V gene sequence: CDR1 SGHNT, CDR2 YENEEA. CDR3 in DNA: TGTGCCAGCAGCTTTGAATCGGACAGAGAAGCTTTCTTT. It is translated as CASSFESDREAFF.

The V and J genes are TRBV25-1 and TRBJ2-7; 7 bases are a match to TRBD2. Trimming removed 7 bases from V and 2 bases from J; junction bases left unmatched: 8. This CDR3 region has 14 residues. Germline V CDR1 and CDR2: MGHDK, SYGVNS. CDR3 protein: CASTPSGPPYEQYV. The CDR3 nucleotides are TGTGCCAGCACCCCTAGCGGTCCCCCCTACGAGCAGTACGTC.

The V gene is TRBV29-1, the J gene TRBJ2-3; 9 bases line up with TRBD2. V shed 4 bases, J shed 1 base, and the junction held 3 bases outside the gene matches. The length of the CDR3 is 14 residues. Looked up from germline, CDR1 is SQVTM and CDR2 is ANQGSEA. The CDR3: CSVVRTSGTDTQYF. DNA of the CDR3: TGCAGCGTTGTAAGGACTAGCGGCACAGATACGCAGTATTTT.

This chain links TRBV28 with TRBJ1-2; no firm D call. Germline CDR1 reads MDHEN; CDR2 reads SYDVKM. This CDR3 contains 13 residues. The V gene lost 5 bases and the J gene lost 2 bases, with 9 bases spanning the gap. The CDR3 loop reads CASSPGSNYGYTF. DNA of the CDR3: TGTGCCAGCAGTCCGGGGTCGAACTATGGCTACACCTTC.

The chain joins TRBV2 to TRBJ1-5; a possible D gene is TRBD1 (6 bases). In germline, CDR1 is SNHLY, CDR2 FYNNEI. The CDR3 length is 14 residues. The V gene lost 4 bases and the J gene lost 0 bases, with 7 bases spanning the gap. This CDR3 reads CASSGTDSNQPQHF. CDR3 coding DNA: TGTGCCAGCAGTGGGACAGATAGCAATCAGCCCCAGCATTTT.

The J gene is TRBJ1-1, the V gene TRBV6-5; possibly TRBD1 for D (6 bases). Germline CDR1 MNHEY, CDR2 SVGAGI. V was clipped by 0 bases and J by 4 bases, with 15 bases between them. This CDR3 region has 16 residues. The CDR3 loop reads CASSYSTGMSITEAFF. The CDR3 nucleotides are TGTGCCAGCAGTTACTCTACAGGGATGTCGATCACTGAAGCTTTCTTT.

The J gene is TRBJ2-1, the V gene TRBV6-2 or TRBV6-3; 14 bases are shared with TRBD2. Germline V CDR1 and CDR2: MNHEY, SVGEGT. The V gene end was trimmed by 5 bases and the J gene end by 3 bases; junction bases not matched to a gene: 12. The CDR3 covers 19 residues. The CDR3 region has the DNA TGTGCCAGCAGTCCCGGACTAGCGGGAGGCCCCTCTATCTACAATGAGCAGTTCTTC. This sequence encodes CASSPGLAGGPSIYNEQFF.

V usage is TRBV27 and J usage is TRBJ2-1; 12 bases are shared with TRBD2. V shed 3 bases, J shed 6 bases, and the junction held 3 bases outside the gene matches. This CDR3 contains 15 residues. Germline V gene data show CDR1 as MNHEY and CDR2 as SMNVEV (reference sequence). The CDR3 DNA reads TGTGCCAGCAGTTTCGGACTAGCGGGAAGCAATGAGCAGTTCTTC. It translates to CASSFGLAGSNEQFF.

This clone is a singleton in its sample. As DNA, the CDR3 is TGCAGCGGTGGAGACGGACAGAACACTGAAGCTTTCTTT. It codes for CSGGDGQNTEAFF. This chain connects TRBV29-1 to TRBJ1-1; possibly TRBD1 for D (5 bases). CDR3 length equals 13 residues. CDR1 and CDR2 (germline): SQVTM, ANQGSEA. Trimming left V 7 bases short and J 1 base short, with 13 bases between.

J is TRBJ2-7 and V is TRBV4-3, with 9 bases fitting TRBD2. J gave up 3 bases and V 4 bases, and 19 bases lay outside the gene matches. This CDR3 is 19 amino acids long. Germline V CDR1 and CDR2: LGHNA, YSLEER. Here the CDR3 reads CASSPIAGPNSGGHYEQYV. The CDR3, as DNA: TGCGCCAGCAGCCCAATAGCAGGTCCCAATAGCGGGGGACACTACGAGCAGTACGTC.

This chain connects TRBV11-3 to TRBJ2-1; a weak D match, TRBD2 (6 bases). Trimming took 6 bases from V and 0 from J, leaving 9 bases between them. Germline loops: CDR1 SGHNT, CDR2 YENEEA. The CDR3 is 14 amino acids. Here the CDR3 DNA reads TGTGCCAGCAGAGCGGGCCCCTCCTACAATGAGCAGTTCTTC. It specifies CASRAGPSYNEQFF. Using reference TRBV11-3 and TRBJ2-1 for the parts outside the CDR3, the full variable domain is EAGVVQSPRYKIIEKKQPVAFWCNPISGHNTLYWYLQNLGQGPELLIRYENEEAVDDSQLPKDRFSAERLKGVDSTLKIQPAELGDSAVYLCASRAGPSYNEQFFGPGTRLTVL.

The chain has TRBV10-2 and TRBJ2-5, with 8 positions matching TRBD2. The germline CDR1 and CDR2 sequences are WSHSY and SAAADI. Unmatched junction bases numbered 9, after V lost 10 bases and J lost 2 bases. This CDR3 is built from 14 residues. The CDR3 sequence: CATASTSAQETQYF. For the CDR3, the DNA is TGCGCCACAGCTTCGACTAGCGCACAAGAGACCCAGTACTTC.

The chain has TRBV6-6 and TRBJ2-1; D perhaps matches TRBD2 (6 bases). The CDR3 sequence is 15 residues long. Germline CDR1 and CDR2: MNHNY and SVGAGI (reference sequence). V was shortened by 4 bases and J by 9 bases, with 19 bases between the two germline ends. Here the CDR3 reads CASSSNPLGGAEQFF. CDR3 DNA sequence: TGTGCCAGCAGTTCGAACCCCCTCGGAGGGGCTGAGCAGTTCTTC.

The chain uses TRBV6-5 and TRBJ2-1, with 14 bases identical to TRBD2. V trimming: 2 bases; J trimming: 8 bases; junction bases outside the gene matches: 5. The CDR3 contains 16 residues. Germline CDR1 and CDR2: MNHEY and SVGAGI. The CDR3 is CASSYPGTSGSYEQFF. The CDR3 coding sequence is TGTGCCAGCAGTTACCCCGGGACTAGCGGGAGCTATGAGCAGTTCTTC.

V gene TRBV5-5 combines with J gene TRBJ2-1; TRBD2 matches at 8 bases. Germline lookup yields CDR1 SGHKS and CDR2 YYEKEE (reference sequence). The CDR3 consists of 16 residues. After removal of 4 bases from V and 1 base from J, the junction contained 7 bases not matched to a gene. Here the CDR3 reads CASSKPGGVSYNEQFF. The CDR3 DNA reads as TGTGCCAGCAGCAAGCCCGGGGGGGTTTCCTACAATGAGCAGTTCTTC.

The chain recombines TRBV18 with TRBJ2-7; 11 bases are a match to TRBD2. The CDR3 loop spans 16 amino acids. The V and J ends lost 2 bases and 3 bases, in that order; junction bases with no gene match: 6. Germline V CDR1 and CDR2: KGHSH, LQKENI. Here the CDR3 DNA reads TGTGCCAGCTCACCAACTAGCGGGGGTACGAACTACGAGCAGTACGTC. Translated: CASSPTSGGTNYEQYV.

V and J are TRBV6-5 and TRBJ2-1; 9 bases are a match to TRBD2. Germline V gene lookup returns CDR1 MNHEY and CDR2 SVGAGI. The V gene end was trimmed by 0 bases and the J gene end by 9 bases; junction bases not matched to a gene: 3. This CDR3 is built from 14 residues. The CDR3 bases are TGTGCCAGCAGTTACTCGACTAGCGGACTTGAGCAGTTCTTC. It is translated as CASSYSTSGLEQFF.

The V gene is TRBV30, the J gene TRBJ2-3; D possibly corresponds to TRBD2 (6 bases). Germline V lookup: CDR1 GTSNPN, CDR2 SVGIG (reference sequence). Trimming removed 2 bases from V and 2 bases from J, with 11 bases in between. The CDR3 length is 14 residues. CDR3 loop: CAWSPTSITDTQYF. The CDR3 DNA reads as TGTGCCTGGAGTCCGACTAGTATCACAGATACGCAGTATTTT.

This chain connects TRBV5-5 to TRBJ1-1, with 8 bases lining up with TRBD1. This CDR3 has 15 residues. Germline V gene sequence: CDR1 SGHKS, CDR2 YYEKEE (reference sequence). After removal of 3 bases from V and 3 bases from J, the junction contained 7 bases not matched to a gene. The CDR3 here is CASSSSDRGDTEAFF. The CDR3 DNA is TGTGCCAGCAGCTCAAGTGACAGGGGCGACACTGAAGCTTTCTTT.